This T cell receptor beta chain was recorded in a study of human T cells and chemical hapten exposure. Time point described: pre-sensitization, week 0. Described treatment: therapeutic diphenylcyclopropenone sensitization with weekly scalp DPC. The table lists this clonotype with many counts. CDR3 length: 11 residues. Trimming removed 6 bases from V and 9 bases from J, with 9 bases in between. TCRdb re-derived calls from the RACE reads in MiXCR, one entry per CDR3 protein. The sample has 55,000 to 75,000 distinct CDR3 sequences; about 7% are singletons. The origin of this receptor is a woman under 40 with alopecia areata. Some clones in this sample may be carry-over from other donors' samples. The J gene is TRBJ1-5, the V gene TRBV12-3 or TRBV12-4; D is ambiguous. Sequenced material: whole blood, taken in connection with sensitization to the hapten diphenylcyclopropenone (DPC). CDR3 DNA sequence: TGTGCCAGCAGCTTAACCCGGCCCCAGCATTTT. This codes for CASSLTRPQHF.